A selection of T cell receptor beta chains follows, all from one sample in a study of blood T cell repertoires in COVID-19. This table comes from immunoSEQ multiplex PCR, and its TCRdb copy is limited to in-frame clones, with some not included. The sample has under 300,000 clones, 70% to 90% seen once. The sequenced sample consisted of PBMCs or T cells enriched from blood (not recorded which). Receptors were obtained from a woman in her 50s who had recovered from COVID-19. The CDR3 runs from the conserved cysteine through the conserved F or W. The order of the fields is D gene, V gene, J gene, CDR3 length, CDR3 protein, CDR3 DNA. The D gene is left open where the match is weak.

.	TRBV7-9	TRBJ2-7	15	CASSSLRGPLGEQYF	TGTGCCAGCAGCTCCCTCAGGGGTCCCCTGGGCGAGCAGTACTTC
TRBD2	TRBV18	TRBJ2-1	14	CASSPDSGGGEQFF	TGTGCCAGCTCACCGGATTCGGGCGGGGGTGAGCAGTTCTTC
TRBD2	TRBV28	TRBJ2-3	15	CASSTTSVGTDTQYF	TGTGCCAGCAGCACCACTAGCGTCGGCACAGATACGCAGTATTTT
.	TRBV7-8	TRBJ1-1	17	CASSLALTGGMNTEAFF	TGTGCCAGCAGCTTAGCGTTAACAGGCGGGATGAACACTGAAGCTTTCTTT
TRBD1	TRBV23-1	TRBJ2-7	16	CASSQPHRGRPYEQYF	TGCGCCAGCAGTCAACCGCACAGGGGGCGCCCCTACGAGCAGTACTTC
TRBD1	TRBV28	TRBJ1-2	13	CASRTGTGLGYTF	TGTGCCAGCAGGACCGGGACAGGGTTAGGCTACACCTTC
.	TRBV30	TRBJ1-4	14	CAWNSGVSNEKLFF	TGTGCCTGGAACTCGGGGGTATCTAATGAAAAACTGTTTTTT
.	TRBV28	TRBJ1-2	14	CASSLQGTIYGYTF	TGTGCCAGCAGTTTACAGGGAACCATCTATGGCTACACCTTC
TRBD2	TRBV9	TRBJ2-1	16	CASSPIGTSVMNEQFF	TGTGCCAGCAGCCCGATCGGGACTAGCGTTATGAATGAGCAGTTCTTC
.	TRBV11-1	TRBJ2-1	13	CASSRTPGQEQFF	TGTGCCAGCAGCAGAACTCCAGGGCAGGAGCAGTTCTTC